The rows below give T cell receptor beta chains drawn from one sample of a study of shared clonotypes between healthy human individuals. The table came from immunoSEQ multiplex PCR; TCRdb's copy has only in-frame clones and leaves some out. The sample has roughly 2.4 million clones; under 97% are singletons. The specimen sequenced was naive CD4+ T cells sorted from blood. Receptor source: a man younger than 35 in good health. The CDR3 runs from the conserved cysteine through the conserved F or W. D genes are given only for firm matches. Clone size appears in some rows only: once, few, many, or a class for an expanded clone.

TRBJ2-2 TRBV9 - - TGTGCCAGCAGCGTAGTGTATGCGGGCGGGGAGCTGTTTTTT CASSVVYAGGELFF
TRBJ2-5 TRBV7-2 TRBD1 - TGTGCCAGCAGCACCCGGGACAGCTTTCAAGAGACCCAGTACTTC CASSTRDSFQETQYF
TRBJ1-1 TRBV30 - once TGTGCCTGGAGTGTAACGGGGGCGCGGTGGGTGAACACTGAAGCTTTCTTT CAWSVTGARWVNTEAFF
TRBJ1-1 TRBV30 TRBD1 - TGTGCCTGCGGACAGGGGAAGAACACTGAAGCTTTCTTT CACGQGKNTEAFF
TRBJ2-1 TRBV18 - - TGTGCCAGCTCACCTCCTCGGGGAGCGAGCTCCTACAATGAGCAGTTCTTC CASSPPRGASSYNEQFF
TRBJ1-5 TRBV7-2 TRBD1 - TGTGCCAGCAGCTTAGTAGGGGGCGAGTTCGGTCAGCCCCAGCATTTT CASSLVGGEFGQPQHF
TRBJ1-1 TRBV6-1 - once TGTGCCAGCACCCAGGACGGCAACACTGAAGCTTTCTTT CASTQDGNTEAFF
TRBJ2-5 TRBV27 - once TGTGCCAGCAGCGTTTACGGAGAACAAGAGACCCAGTACTTC CASSVYGEQETQYF
TRBJ1-5 TRBV28 - - TGTGCCAGCAGTTTAGAAGCAAGGAATCAGCCCCAGCATTTT CASSLEARNQPQHF
TRBJ1-4 TRBV18 - - TGTGCCAGCTCACCACGGGACGGAAATAATGAAAAACTGTTTTTT CASSPRDGNNEKLFF
TRBJ2-7 TRBV11-2 - - TGTGCCAGCAGCTTAGTACAGATTTACGAGCAGTACTTC CASSLVQIYEQYF
TRBJ2-3 TRBV9 TRBD2 - TGTGCCAGCAGCGTAGCCAGCGGGGAGGCATCCCTCACAGATACGCAGTATTTT CASSVASGEASLTDTQYF
TRBJ1-2 TRBV5-1 - - TGCGCCAGCAGACACACTAACTATGGCTACACCTTC CASRHTNYGYTF
TRBJ2-2 TRBV5-1 TRBD1 - TGCGCCAGCAGCACCGACAGGGGATGGACCGGGGAGCTGTTTTTT CASSTDRGWTGELFF
TRBJ2-3 TRBV6-1 - - TGTGCCAGCAGATCCGGTTCTTTGGGCACAGATACGCAGTATTTT CASRSGSLGTDTQYF
TRBJ2-7 TRBV27 - - TGTGCCAGCAGACCCATAACCCACTACGAGCAGTACTTC CASRPITHYEQYF
TRBJ2-5 TRBV2 TRBD2 once TGTGCCAGCGGCGAGCGGGAGGGATACGAGACCCAGTACTTC CASGEREGYETQYF
TRBJ1-1 TRBV6-1 TRBD1 - TGTGCCAGCAGTGCCACAGGGGCGCGGACTGAAGCTTTCTTT CASSATGARTEAFF
TRBJ2-5 TRBV29-1 - - TGCAGCGTTGAAGATCCCCAGGGATATGCCCTTACCCAAGAGACCCAGTACTTC CSVEDPQGYALTQETQYF
TRBJ2-1 TRBV30 - - TGTGCCTGGAGTGACTCGGCCAAAGGGGGCAATGAGCAGTTCTTC CAWSDSAKGGNEQFF
TRBJ2-7 TRBV5-8 TRBD1 - TGTGCCAGCAGCTTGGGGGACAGCGCCTACGAGCAGTACTTC CASSLGDSAYEQYF
TRBJ1-2 TRBV6-6 - - TGTGCCAGCAGTTACTTCCCGCACGGGAGCTATGGCTACACCTTC CASSYFPHGSYGYTF
TRBJ2-1 TRBV5-4 - - TGTGCCAGCAGCCAGATAGGGTTCAATGAGCAGTTCTTC CASSQIGFNEQFF
TRBJ2-5 TRBV6-6 - - TGTGCCAGCAGTCCCCATGGCCAGGGCCAAGAGACCCAGTACTTC CASSPHGQGQETQYF
TRBJ2-7 TRBV5-1 - - TGCGCCAGCAGCTTGGGAGGGACCTACGAGCAGTACTTC CASSLGGTYEQYF
TRBJ2-1 TRBV7-2 TRBD2 - TGTGCCAGCCGACTAGCGGGAGAGGGTTCCTACAATGAGCAGTTCTTC CASRLAGEGSYNEQFF
TRBJ2-7 TRBV7-8 TRBD1 - TGTGCCAGCAGCCAAGGGACAGGCGGTGGCTACGAGCAGTACTTC CASSQGTGGGYEQYF
TRBJ2-5 TRBV7-8 - once TGTGCCAGCAGCTTACGAGGGAGCCGGTACCAAGAGACCCAGTACTTC CASSLRGSRYQETQYF
TRBJ2-1 TRBV2 - - TGTGCCAGCAGCGAAACAGACAATGAGCAGTTCTTC CASSETDNEQFF
TRBJ2-5 TRBV9 TRBD1 - TGTGCCAGCAGCCCCCGAGACAGGGGGAGTTGGGAGACCCAGTACTTC CASSPRDRGSWETQYF
TRBJ1-5 TRBV2 - - TGTGCCAGCAGTGATAACAGCTGGCAGCCCCAGCATTTT CASSDNSWQPQHF
TRBJ1-1 TRBV7-2 - - TGTGCCAGCAGCTTAGACCCAGGGATAAACACTGAAGCTTTCTTT CASSLDPGINTEAFF
TRBJ1-1 TRBV27 - - TGTGCCAGCAGTTCCCCGCCCGGACGGAGGAACACTGAAGCTTTCTTT CASSSPPGRRNTEAFF
TRBJ1-5 TRBV6-1 - once TGTGCCAGCAGTGAAGCGGGATATGGACAGCCCCAGCATTTT CASSEAGYGQPQHF
TRBJ1-4 TRBV11-2 - - TGTGCCAGCAGCTTAGGGAAGGGTCCAAGTGAAAAACTGTTTTTT CASSLGKGPSEKLFF
TRBJ2-1 TRBV5-1 - - TGCGCCAGCAGCTCGCAGCCAGGGGACTACAATGAGCAGTTCTTC CASSSQPGDYNEQFF
TRBJ1-1 TRBV2 - - TGTGCCAGCAGACCCAGACAGATCACTGAAGCTTTCTTT CASRPRQITEAFF
TRBJ1-3 TRBV28 - - TGTGCCAGCAGTTTTTTAGCAGCAAACTCTGGAAACACCATATATTTT CASSFLAANSGNTIYF
TRBJ2-7 TRBV5-6 TRBD2 once TGTGCCAGCACGGATATGGACACAGCGGGAGGATACGAGCAGTACTTC CASTDMDTAGGYEQYF
TRBJ1-2 TRBV7-3 TRBD1 - TGTGCCAGCAGCTTACAGGGGGCCCTTGGCTACACCTTC CASSLQGALGYTF
TRBJ2-4 TRBV1 - - TGCACCAGCAGCCAAGTAGTCCCCTCTAGCGGGAGAAACATTCAGTACTTC CTSSQVVPSSGRNIQYF
TRBJ2-1 TRBV5-1 - - TGCGCCAGCAGCCCCCGGACTACTGTGAGATCCTACAATGAGCAGTTCTTC CASSPRTTVRSYNEQFF
TRBJ2-7 TRBV10-3 - - TGTGCCATCAGTGAAATGAATGATTCCTACGAGCAGTACTTC CAISEMNDSYEQYF
TRBJ1-5 TRBV7-2 - - TGTGCCAGCAGCCCGGGGAATCAGCCCCAGCATTTT CASSPGNQPQHF
TRBJ2-7 TRBV5-1 TRBD1 - TGCGCCAGCAGCTTGAGGGGACAGGGCGAAGGCGAGCAGTACTTC CASSLRGQGEGEQYF
TRBJ1-1 TRBV30 - - TGTGCCCACGCACTACAGGGGAACACTGAAGCTTTCTTT CAHALQGNTEAFF
TRBJ2-1 TRBV4-2 - once TGTGCCAGCAGCCAAGAAGTAATGGTCTCCTACAATGAGCAGTTCTTC CASSQEVMVSYNEQFF
TRBJ1-3 TRBV10-3 - once TGTGCCATCAGTGACGGGACGGTCGGTGTCCCCCCTGGAAACACCATATATTTT CAISDGTVGVPPGNTIYF
TRBJ1-1 TRBV19 TRBD1 - TGTGCCAGTGCGAGAGACAGGGGAGGGGATCCTAATAAGGCTTTCTTT CASARDRGGDPNKAFF
TRBJ2-1 TRBV6-5 TRBD2 - TGTGCCAGCAGTATTCTGGAGACGGGGGGCAATGAGCAGTTCTTC CASSILETGGNEQFF
TRBJ1-6 TRBV19 - - TGTGCCAGCAGATCTATTCAGGGGCCTAATTCACCCCTCCACTTT CASRSIQGPNSPLHF